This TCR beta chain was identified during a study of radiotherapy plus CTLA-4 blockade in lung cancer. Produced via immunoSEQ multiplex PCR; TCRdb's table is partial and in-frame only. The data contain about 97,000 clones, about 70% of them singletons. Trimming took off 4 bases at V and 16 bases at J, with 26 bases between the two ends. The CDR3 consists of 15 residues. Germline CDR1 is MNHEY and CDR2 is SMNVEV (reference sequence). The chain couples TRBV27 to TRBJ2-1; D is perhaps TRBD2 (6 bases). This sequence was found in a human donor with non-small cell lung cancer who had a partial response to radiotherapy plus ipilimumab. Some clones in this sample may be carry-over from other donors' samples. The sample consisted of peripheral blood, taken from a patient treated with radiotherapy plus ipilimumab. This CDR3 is CASSSRDWLDDVSFF. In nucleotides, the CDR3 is TGTGCCAGCAGTTCACGGGACTGGTTGGATGATGTCAGTTTCTTC.